The 19 T cell receptor beta chains below come from one sample, sequenced in a study of low-dose radiotherapy and immunotherapy resistance in tumors. The time point: after trial treatment. As for treatment: LDRT plus nivolumab, ipilimumab, low-dose cyclophosphamide and aspirin (RACIN trial). TRAV and TRBV primers primed cDNA for both TCRalpha and TCRbeta. The TCRs were subjected to amplification over about 20 PCR cycles employing a constant-region primer in conjunction with a V-primer adapter. TCRdb re-called the reads with MiXCR, one entry per CDR3 protein. The data show tens of thousands of distinct CDR3 sequences, under 30% seen once. The specimen comprised PBMCs, sampled after low-dose radiotherapy plus immunotherapy. The receptors shown here come from a male donor with prostate cancer.

The chain couples TRBV28 to TRBJ1-5; the D is unclear. The CDR3 loop spans 15 amino acids. Trimming left V 8 bases short and J 7 bases short, with 21 bases between. Per germline, CDR1 MDHEN and CDR2 SYDVKM. The CDR3 DNA reads TGTGCCAGCCACCCCCAAGAAGAGGGCAGACAGCCCCAGCATTTT. Protein sequence: CASHPQEEGRQPQHF.

This clonotype was observed many times. Here the CDR3 reads CASSEASGGADTQYF. DNA for the CDR3: TGTGCCAGCAGTGAAGCTAGCGGGGGGGCAGATACGCAGTATTTT. The rearrangement uses TRBV2 and TRBJ2-3; 11 nucleotides agree with TRBD2. The V and J ends lost 0 bases and 4 bases, in that order; junction bases with no gene match: 0. The CDR3 spans 15 residues. Per germline, CDR1 SNHLY and CDR2 FYNNEI. Full variable domain (rest looked up from reference TRBV2 and TRBJ2-3): EPEVTQTPSHQVTQMGQEVILRCVPISNHLYFYWYRQILGQKVEFLVSFYNNEISEKSEIFDDQFSVERPDGSNFTLKIRSTKLEDSAMYFCASSEASGGADTQYFGPGTRLTVL.

The chain combines TRBV18 with TRBJ1-1; a possible D gene is TRBD1 (6 bases). The V gene's germline CDR1 is KGHSH and CDR2 LQKENI. The V end lost 3 bases, the J end lost 0 bases, and 8 bases lay between the germline ends. The CDR3 is 14 amino acids. In nucleotides, the CDR3 is TGTGCCAGCTCACCCCAGGGGCTGAACACTGAAGCTTTCTTT. This encodes CASSPQGLNTEAFF.

This chain links TRBV4-2 with TRBJ1-2; D may be TRBD1 (5 bases). Germline V lookup: CDR1 LGHNA, CDR2 YNFKEQ. This CDR3 region has 16 residues. The ends were cut back, 3 bases at V and 4 bases at J, with 18 bases in the middle. CDR3 sequence: CASSQDLGQLAYGYTF. In DNA, the CDR3 is TGTGCCAGCAGCCAGGATTTGGGGCAGCTTGCCTATGGCTACACCTTC.

This clonotype was detected many times. The V gene is TRBV6-5, the J gene TRBJ2-2; D is perhaps TRBD2 (6 bases). Germline-derived CDR1 and CDR2 are MNHEY and SVGAGI. Deletions cut 2 bases from V and 1 base from J, with 8 bases between. The CDR3 contains 15 residues. CDR3 coding DNA: TGTGCCAGCAGTTACACGGGACTGAACACCGGGGAGCTGTTTTTT. It specifies CASSYTGLNTGELFF.

This clonotype was found many times. V is TRBV7-9 and J is TRBJ2-1; D unclear. From germline, CDR1 is SEHNR and CDR2 FQNEAQ (reference sequence). The CDR3 extends over 11 amino acids. V lost 5 bases, J lost 8 bases, and 7 bases lay in between. CDR3 bases: TGTGCCAGCAGCCCCCAACATGAGCAGTTCTTC. As protein: CASSPQHEQFF.

In its sample, this clonotype was seen many times. The gene calls are TRBV6-8 and TRBJ2-1; 8 bases agree with TRBD2. The CDR3 totals 15 residues. The germline CDR1 and CDR2 sequences are MNHGY and SAAAGT. J was trimmed by 4 bases and V by 4 bases; bases with no gene match: 6. In DNA form, the CDR3 reads TGTGCCAGCAGTTTGACTAGCGTATCGTACAATGAGCAGTTCTTC. Amino acids: CASSLTSVSYNEQFF.

The chain has TRBV13 and TRBJ2-1, with TRBD2 matching over 8 bases. The junction had 4 bases not matched to a gene; V was cut back by 1 base and J by 5 bases. Germline assignment: CDR1 PRHDT and CDR2 FYEKMQ (reference sequence). The CDR3 sequence is 15 residues long. CDR3: CASSLEAGGDNEQFF. DNA for the CDR3: TGTGCCAGCAGCTTAGAGGCGGGAGGTGACAATGAGCAGTTCTTC. The variable domain in full, completed from reference TRBV13 and TRBJ2-1, reads AAGVIQSPRHLIKEKRETATLKCYPIPRHDTVYWYQQGPGQDPQFLISFYEKMQSDKGSIPDRFSAQQFSDYHSELNMSSLELGDSALYFCASSLEAGGDNEQFFGPGTRLTVL.

Many counts were recorded for this clonotype. The genes are TRBV7-9 and TRBJ2-1; D call uncertain. Germline CDR1 SEHNR, CDR2 FQNEAQ (reference sequence). V was cut by 5 bases and J by 4 bases, with 12 bases left in between. The CDR3 runs to 14 residues. In DNA, the CDR3 is TGTGCCAGCAGCCCCGGAACACGTTACAATGAGCAGTTCTTC. Its translation is CASSPGTRYNEQFF.

This clonotype was recorded many times. V is TRBV5-1 and J is TRBJ2-2; 9 nucleotides align to TRBD1. The CDR3 loop spans 16 amino acids. V lost 2 bases and J lost 5; bases outside the gene matches: 7. The germline gives CDR1 SGHRS, CDR2 YFSETQ. CDR3 sequence: CASSFGQGFVTGELFF. The CDR3 nucleotides read TGCGCCAGCAGCTTCGGACAGGGGTTTGTGACCGGGGAGCTGTTTTTT.

Remarks on this clonotype: Only one base separates this from a far larger clonotype, so it likely reflects a read error. The chain couples TRBV6-8 to TRBJ1-1, with D hard to call. Germline lookup yields CDR1 MNHGY and CDR2 SAAAGT. The CDR3 is 13 residues long. V lost 6 bases and J 2 bases, leaving 10 bases between the germline ends. Here the CDR3 DNA reads TGTGCCAGCAGGGTAGCCGGCAACACTGAAGCTTTCTTT. This codes for CASRVAGNTEAFF.

This clonotype was detected many times. The chain carries TRBV5-1 and TRBJ1-2; tentative D call: TRBD1 (6 bases). CDR3 length equals 15 residues. The V and J ends lost 4 bases and 3 bases respectively, with 16 bases between them. Germline V gives CDR1 SGHRS, CDR2 YFSETQ. As DNA, the CDR3 is TGCGCCAGCAGCCCTACGGGGGGGCTGGACTATGGCTACACCTTC. This gives the protein CASSPTGGLDYGYTF.

Ten or more counts support this clonotype. The chain recombines TRBV10-3 with TRBJ2-7; 9 bases are a match to TRBD2. The CDR3 consists of 15 residues. After removal of 6 bases from V and 0 bases from J, the junction contained 6 bases not matched to a gene. Germline V lookup: CDR1 ENHRY, CDR2 SYGVKD. CDR3 DNA: TGTGCCATCAGCCCTGCTAGCGGGAACTCCTACGAGCAGTACTTC. It is translated as CAISPASGNSYEQYF.

The chain uses TRBV2 and TRBJ2-7; 7 bases agree with TRBD2. The CDR3 consists of 16 residues. Germline V lookup: CDR1 SNHLY, CDR2 FYNNEI. V shed 1 base, J shed 6 bases, and the junction held 12 bases outside the gene matches. CDR3 bases: TGTGCCAGCAGTGAAGTAGGAGCGGGGCGACTACTCGAGCAGTACTTC. Residues: CASSEVGAGRLLEQYF.

This clonotype was counted ten times or more. The chain uses TRBV24-1 and TRBJ2-6; D gene uncertain. The CDR3 is made up of 16 amino acids. The germline CDR1 and CDR2 sequences are KGHDR and SFDVKD. The V and J ends lost 4 bases and 1 base respectively, with 10 bases between them. CDR3 in DNA: TGTGCCACCAGTGACCATAGATTGTCTGGGGCCAACGTCCTGACTTTC. As protein: CATSDHRLSGANVLTF.

This clonotype was counted many times. In DNA form, the CDR3 reads TGTGCCAGCAGCCAAGGCTCTCTCACAGATACGCAGTATTTT. Translating gives CASSQGSLTDTQYF. The gene calls are TRBV3-1 and TRBJ2-3, with D hard to call. The CDR3 loop spans 14 amino acids. Per germline, CDR1 LGHDT and CDR2 YNNKEL (reference sequence). The V end lost 1 base, the J end lost 2 bases, and 7 bases lay between the germline ends.

This rearrangement joins TRBV11-2 to TRBJ2-4; D remains ambiguous. Germline V gene sequence: CDR1 SGHAT, CDR2 FQNNGV. Deletions cut 1 base from V and 11 bases from J, with 6 bases between. There are 11 residues in the CDR3. CDR3 bases: TGTGCCAGCAGCTTAGGTGTCGTTCAGTACTTC. Amino acids: CASSLGVVQYF.

This clonotype was recorded at least ten times. This chain links TRBV2 with TRBJ2-2, with D perhaps TRBD1 or TRBD2 (5 bases each). Trimming pared 2 bases from V and 4 bases from J, leaving 11 bases between. Germline assignment: CDR1 SNHLY and CDR2 FYNNEI. This CDR3 region has 15 residues. CDR3 DNA: TGTGCCAGCAGTGAAACGGGACCGCCCACCGGGGAGCTGTTTTTT. It yields the protein CASSETGPPTGELFF. The whole variable domain, remainder taken from reference TRBV2 and TRBJ2-2, is EPEVTQTPSHQVTQMGQEVILRCVPISNHLYFYWYRQILGQKVEFLVSFYNNEISEKSEIFDDQFSVERPDGSNFTLKIRSTKLEDSAMYFCASSETGPPTGELFFGEGSRLTVL.

This clonotype appeared many times. V is TRBV29-1 and J is TRBJ1-5; D unresolved. Germline V lookup: CDR1 SQVTM, CDR2 ANQGSEA. The CDR3 sequence is 13 residues long. V lost 7 bases to trimming and J lost 7 bases, with 17 bases between them. The CDR3 DNA is TGCAGCGCGGCCTGGTCTCCGGGCCAGCCCCAGCATTTT. This codes for CSAAWSPGQPQHF.